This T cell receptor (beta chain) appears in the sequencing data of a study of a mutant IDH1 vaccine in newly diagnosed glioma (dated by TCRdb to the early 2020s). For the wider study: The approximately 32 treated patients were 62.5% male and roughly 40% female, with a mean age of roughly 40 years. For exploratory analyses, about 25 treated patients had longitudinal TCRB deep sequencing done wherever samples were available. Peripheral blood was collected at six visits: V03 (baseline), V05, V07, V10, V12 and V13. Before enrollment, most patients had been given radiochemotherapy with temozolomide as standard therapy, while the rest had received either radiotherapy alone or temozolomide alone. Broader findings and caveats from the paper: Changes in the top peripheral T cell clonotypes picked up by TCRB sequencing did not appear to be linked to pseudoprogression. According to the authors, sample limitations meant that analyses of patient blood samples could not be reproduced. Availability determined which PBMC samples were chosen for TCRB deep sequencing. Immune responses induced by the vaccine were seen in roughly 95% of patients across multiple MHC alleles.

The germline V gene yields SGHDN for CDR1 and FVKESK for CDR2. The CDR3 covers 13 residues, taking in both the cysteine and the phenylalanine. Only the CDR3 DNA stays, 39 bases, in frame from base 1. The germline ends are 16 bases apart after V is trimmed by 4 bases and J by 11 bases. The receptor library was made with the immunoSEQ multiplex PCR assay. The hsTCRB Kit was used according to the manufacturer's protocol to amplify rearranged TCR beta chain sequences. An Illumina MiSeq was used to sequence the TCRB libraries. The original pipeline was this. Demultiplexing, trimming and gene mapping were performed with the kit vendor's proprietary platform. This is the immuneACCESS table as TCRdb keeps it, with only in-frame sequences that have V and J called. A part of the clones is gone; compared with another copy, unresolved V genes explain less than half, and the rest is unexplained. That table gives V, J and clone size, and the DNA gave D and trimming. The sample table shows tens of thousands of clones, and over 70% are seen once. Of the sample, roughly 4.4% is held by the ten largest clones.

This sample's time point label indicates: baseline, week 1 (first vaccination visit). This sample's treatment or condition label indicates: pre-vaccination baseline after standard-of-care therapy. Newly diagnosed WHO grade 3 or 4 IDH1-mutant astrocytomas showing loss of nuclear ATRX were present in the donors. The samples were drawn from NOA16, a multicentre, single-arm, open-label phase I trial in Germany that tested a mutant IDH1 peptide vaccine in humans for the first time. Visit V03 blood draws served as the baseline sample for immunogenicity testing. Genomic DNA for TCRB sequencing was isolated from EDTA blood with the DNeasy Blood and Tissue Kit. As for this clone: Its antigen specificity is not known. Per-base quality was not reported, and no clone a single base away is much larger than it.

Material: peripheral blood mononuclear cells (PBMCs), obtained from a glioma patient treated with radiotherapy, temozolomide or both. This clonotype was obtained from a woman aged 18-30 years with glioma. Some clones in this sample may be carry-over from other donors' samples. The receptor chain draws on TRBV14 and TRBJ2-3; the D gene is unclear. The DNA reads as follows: TGTGCCAGCAGCCCTCCGCCTGCAGGTCTGCAGTATTTT. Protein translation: CASSPPPAGLQYF.